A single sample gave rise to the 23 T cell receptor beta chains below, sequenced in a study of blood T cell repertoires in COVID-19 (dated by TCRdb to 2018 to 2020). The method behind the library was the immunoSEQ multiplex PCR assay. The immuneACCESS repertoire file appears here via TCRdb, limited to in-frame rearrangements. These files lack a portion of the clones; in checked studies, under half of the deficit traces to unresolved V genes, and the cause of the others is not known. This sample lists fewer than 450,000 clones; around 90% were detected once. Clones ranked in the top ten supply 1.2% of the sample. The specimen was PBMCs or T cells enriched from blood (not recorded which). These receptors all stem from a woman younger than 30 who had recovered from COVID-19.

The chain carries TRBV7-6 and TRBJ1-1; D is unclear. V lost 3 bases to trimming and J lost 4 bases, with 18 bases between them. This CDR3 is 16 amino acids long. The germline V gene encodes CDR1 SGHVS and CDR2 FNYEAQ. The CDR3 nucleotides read TGTGCCAGCAGCTTCGCCCCCTCCATAAGCGGCACTGAAGCTTTCTTT. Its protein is CASSFAPSISGTEAFF.

DNA of the CDR3: TGTGCCAGCTCACCACAGAAGGGGTCTGGTCAGCCCCAGCATTTT. The encoded protein is CASSPQKGSGQPQHF. V usage is TRBV18 and J usage is TRBJ1-5; weak D call: TRBD1 (5 bases). The germline gives CDR1 KGHSH, CDR2 LQKENI. Trimming left V 1 base short and J 6 bases short, with 13 bases between. This CDR3 is 15 amino acids long. Full variable domain (missing parts from reference TRBV18 and TRBJ1-5): NAGVMQNPRHLVRRRGQEARLRCSPMKGHSHVYWYRQLPEEGLKFMVYLQKENIIDESGMPKERFSAEFPKEGPSILRIQQVVRGDSAAYFCASSPQKGSGQPQHFGDGTRLSIL.

The CDR3 bases are TGTGCCAGTAGGGGAGGGCGGTGGGACACTGAAGCTTTCTTT. As protein: CASRGGRWDTEAFF. The chain has TRBV19 and TRBJ1-1, with D unclear. In germline, CDR1 is LNHDA, CDR2 SQIVND (reference sequence). Trimming removed 6 bases at V and 3 bases at J, with 14 bases between. The CDR3 extends over 14 amino acids.

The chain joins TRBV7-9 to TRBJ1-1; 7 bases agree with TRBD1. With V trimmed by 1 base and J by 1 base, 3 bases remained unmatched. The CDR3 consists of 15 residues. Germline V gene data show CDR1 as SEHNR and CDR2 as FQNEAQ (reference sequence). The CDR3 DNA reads TGTGCCAGCAGCTTAGTGACAGGGCGGAACACTGAAGCTTTCTTT. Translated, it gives CASSLVTGRNTEAFF.

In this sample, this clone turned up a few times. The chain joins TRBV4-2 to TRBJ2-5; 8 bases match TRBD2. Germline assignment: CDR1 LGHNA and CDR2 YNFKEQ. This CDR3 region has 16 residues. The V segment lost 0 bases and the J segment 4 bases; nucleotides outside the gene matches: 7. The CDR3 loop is CASSQDGSGGGETQYF. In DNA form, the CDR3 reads TGTGCCAGCAGCCAAGACGGAAGCGGGGGAGGAGAGACCCAGTACTTC.

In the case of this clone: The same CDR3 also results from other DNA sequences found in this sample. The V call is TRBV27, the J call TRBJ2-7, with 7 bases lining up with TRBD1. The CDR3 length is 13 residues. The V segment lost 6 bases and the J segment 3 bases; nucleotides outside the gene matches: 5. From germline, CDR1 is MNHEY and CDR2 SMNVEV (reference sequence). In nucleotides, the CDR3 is TGTGCCAGCAGCCTACAGGGGATCTACGAGCAGTACTTC. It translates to CASSLQGIYEQYF.

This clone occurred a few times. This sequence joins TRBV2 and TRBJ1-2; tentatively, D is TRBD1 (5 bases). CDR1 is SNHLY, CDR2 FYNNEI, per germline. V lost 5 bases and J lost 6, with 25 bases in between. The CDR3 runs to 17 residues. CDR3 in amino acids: CASSLVGGGAGVDGYTF. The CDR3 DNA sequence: TGTGCCAGCAGTTTGGTGGGGGGAGGGGCAGGTGTGGATGGCTACACCTTC.

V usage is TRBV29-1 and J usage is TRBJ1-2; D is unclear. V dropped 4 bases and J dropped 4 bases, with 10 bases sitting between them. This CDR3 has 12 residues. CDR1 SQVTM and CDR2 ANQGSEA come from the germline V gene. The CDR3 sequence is CSVGRSFYGYTF. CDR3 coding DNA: TGCAGCGTTGGACGGAGTTTCTATGGCTACACCTTC.

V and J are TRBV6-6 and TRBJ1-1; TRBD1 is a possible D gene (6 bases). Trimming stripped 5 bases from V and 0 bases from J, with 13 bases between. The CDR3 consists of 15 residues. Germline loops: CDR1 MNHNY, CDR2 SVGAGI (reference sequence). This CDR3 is CASSDNPGVNTEAFF. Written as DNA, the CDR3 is TGTGCCAGCAGTGACAACCCAGGGGTGAACACTGAAGCTTTCTTT.

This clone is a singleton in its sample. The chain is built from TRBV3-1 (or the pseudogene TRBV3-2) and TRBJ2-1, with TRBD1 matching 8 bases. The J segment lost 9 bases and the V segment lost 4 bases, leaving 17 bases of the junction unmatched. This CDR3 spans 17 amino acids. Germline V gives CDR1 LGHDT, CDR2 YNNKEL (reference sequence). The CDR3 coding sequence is TGTGCCAGCAGCCCGCTTGGAGGGACAGGACAAGGGCTTGAGCAGTTCTTC. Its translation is CASSPLGGTGQGLEQFF.

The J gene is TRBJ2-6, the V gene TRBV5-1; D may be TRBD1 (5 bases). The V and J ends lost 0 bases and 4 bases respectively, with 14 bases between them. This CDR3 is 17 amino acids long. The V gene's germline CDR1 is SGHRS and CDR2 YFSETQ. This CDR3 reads CASSLEAGSTGANVLTF. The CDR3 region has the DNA TGCGCCAGCAGCTTGGAAGCAGGGTCGACCGGGGCCAACGTCCTGACTTTC.

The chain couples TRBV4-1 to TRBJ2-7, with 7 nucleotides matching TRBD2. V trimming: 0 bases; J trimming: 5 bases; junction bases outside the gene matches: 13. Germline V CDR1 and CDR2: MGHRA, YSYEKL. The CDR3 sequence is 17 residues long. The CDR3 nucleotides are TGCGCCAGCAGCCAAGATCAGCGGGGCTCCCGATTGAACGAGCAGTACTTC. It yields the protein CASSQDQRGSRLNEQYF.

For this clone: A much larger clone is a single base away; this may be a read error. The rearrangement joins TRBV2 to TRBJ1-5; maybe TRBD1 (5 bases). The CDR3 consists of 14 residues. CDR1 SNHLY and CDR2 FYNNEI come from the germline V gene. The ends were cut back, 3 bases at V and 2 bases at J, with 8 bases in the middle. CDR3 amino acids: CASSDRVGNQPQHF. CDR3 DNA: TGTGCCAGCAGTGACAGGGTTGGCAATCAGCCCCAGCATTTT. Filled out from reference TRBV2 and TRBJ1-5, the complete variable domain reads EPEVTQTPSHQVTQMGQEVILRCVPISNHLYFYWYRQILGQKVEFLVSFYNNEISEKSEIFDDQFSVERPDGSNFTLKIRSTKLEDSAMYFCASSDRVGNQPQHFGDGTRLSIL.

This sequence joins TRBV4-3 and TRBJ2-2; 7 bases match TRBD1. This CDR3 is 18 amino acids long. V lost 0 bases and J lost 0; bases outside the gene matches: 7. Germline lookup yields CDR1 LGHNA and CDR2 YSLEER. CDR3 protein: CASSQDFMGTANTGELFF. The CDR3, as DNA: TGCGCCAGCAGCCAAGACTTTATGGGGACAGCGAACACCGGGGAGCTGTTTTTT.

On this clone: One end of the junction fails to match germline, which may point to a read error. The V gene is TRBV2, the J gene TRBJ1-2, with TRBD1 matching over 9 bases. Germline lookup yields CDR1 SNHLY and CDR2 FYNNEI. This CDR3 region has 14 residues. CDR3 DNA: TGTGCCAGCAGTGGCGGGACAGGGAGGGGGATTGTGGACTTC. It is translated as CASSGGTGRGIVDF.

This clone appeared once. The CDR3 DNA reads as TGTGCCAGCTCACCACAGGGGGCTGGCGGCTACACCTTC. Encoded protein: CASSPQGAGGYTF. This chain joins TRBV18 and TRBJ1-2; 7 positions agree with TRBD1. Losses at the gene ends were 1 base for V and 8 bases for J; bases not matched to a gene: 4. The germline CDR1 and CDR2 sequences are KGHSH and LQKENI. The CDR3 sequence is 13 residues long. Complete variable domain (other parts from reference TRBV18 and TRBJ1-2): NAGVMQNPRHLVRRRGQEARLRCSPMKGHSHVYWYRQLPEEGLKFMVYLQKENIIDESGMPKERFSAEFPKEGPSILRIQQVVRGDSAAYFCASSPQGAGGYTFGSGTRLTVV.

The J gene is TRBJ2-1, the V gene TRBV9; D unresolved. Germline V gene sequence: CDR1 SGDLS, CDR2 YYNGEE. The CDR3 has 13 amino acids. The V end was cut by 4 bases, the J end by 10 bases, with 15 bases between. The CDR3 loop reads CASSPVSRGEQFF. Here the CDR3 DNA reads TGTGCCAGCAGCCCAGTTAGTCGAGGCGAGCAGTTCTTC.

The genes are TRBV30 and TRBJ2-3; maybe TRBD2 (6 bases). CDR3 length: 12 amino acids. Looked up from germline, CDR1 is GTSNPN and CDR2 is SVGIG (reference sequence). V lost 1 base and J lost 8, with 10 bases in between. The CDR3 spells CAWSGRGGTQYF. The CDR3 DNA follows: TGTGCCTGGAGTGGGAGGGGTGGTACGCAGTATTTT.

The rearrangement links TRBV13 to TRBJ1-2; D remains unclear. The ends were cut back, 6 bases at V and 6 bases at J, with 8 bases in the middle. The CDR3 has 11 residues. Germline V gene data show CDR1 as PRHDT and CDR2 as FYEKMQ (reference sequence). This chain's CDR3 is CASSLTNGYTF. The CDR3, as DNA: TGTGCCAGCAGTTTAACTAATGGCTACACCTTC. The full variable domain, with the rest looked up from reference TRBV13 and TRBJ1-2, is AAGVIQSPRHLIKEKRETATLKCYPIPRHDTVYWYQQGPGQDPQFLISFYEKMQSDKGSIPDRFSAQQFSDYHSELNMSSLELGDSALYFCASSLTNGYTFGSGTRLTVV.

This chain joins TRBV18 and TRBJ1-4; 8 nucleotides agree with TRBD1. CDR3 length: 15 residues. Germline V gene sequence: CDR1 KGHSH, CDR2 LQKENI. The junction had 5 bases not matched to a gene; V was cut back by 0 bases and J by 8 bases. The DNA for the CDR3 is TGTGCCAGCTCACCACCGCAACAGGGGGGGGAAAAACTGTTTTTT. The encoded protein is CASSPPQQGGEKLFF.

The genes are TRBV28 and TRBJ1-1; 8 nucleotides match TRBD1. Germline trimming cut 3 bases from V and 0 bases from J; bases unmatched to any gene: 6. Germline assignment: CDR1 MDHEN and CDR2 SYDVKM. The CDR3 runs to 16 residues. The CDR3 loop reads CASSFDRGLMNTEAFF. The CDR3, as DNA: TGTGCCAGCAGTTTTGACAGGGGACTCATGAACACTGAAGCTTTCTTT.

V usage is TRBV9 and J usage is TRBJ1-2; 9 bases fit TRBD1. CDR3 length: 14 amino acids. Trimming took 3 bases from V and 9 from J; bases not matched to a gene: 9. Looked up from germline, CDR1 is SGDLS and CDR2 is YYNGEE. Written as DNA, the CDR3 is TGTGCCAGCAGCGGTCAGCGGGACAGGGTCCGCTACACCTTC. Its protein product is CASSGQRDRVRYTF.

CDR3 DNA sequence: TGCGCCAGCAGACTGGACAGGGGTTATTCCTACGAGCAGTACTTC. As protein: CASRLDRGYSYEQYF. V and J are TRBV5-1 and TRBJ2-7; 9 nucleotides match TRBD1. The CDR3 extends over 15 amino acids. The germline gives CDR1 SGHRS, CDR2 YFSETQ. V was pared by 5 bases and J by 1 base, with 7 bases of the junction left unmatched.